This TCR beta chain was recovered during a study of cytomegalovirus exposure and HLA in healthy donors. Study-level findings and limits: In terms of immune exposure information, only CMV serostatus was available. A later analysis found TCR association rates differed by HLA locus, highest for DRB1 and lowest for HLA-C. The productive fraction for most TCR beta V segments was about 87% or about 30% in an earlier analysis.

This clone was seen at least ten times. The target antigen is unknown. Germline values: CDR1 MNHNY, CDR2 SVGAGI (reference sequence). Unmatched junction bases numbered 8, after V lost 2 bases and J lost 5 bases. The CDR3 runs 16 residues. Researchers ran the PCR with 60 Vbeta and 13 Jbeta primers. Data came from immunoSEQ multiplex PCR; TCRdb stores just in-frame clones and leaves some out. Of 110,000 to 150,000 clones in the sample, roughly three quarters were seen once. The receptor's source is a female donor in good health and CMV-seronegative. The sample consisted of PBMCs. The chain uses TRBV6-6 and TRBJ2-3; 9 bases are a match to TRBD2. The CDR3: CASSYGPAGGEDTQYF. CDR3 nucleotides: TGTGCCAGCAGTTACGGGCCAGCGGGGGGTGAAGATACGCAGTATTTT.